A single sample gave rise to the 27 T cell receptor beta chains below, sequenced in a study of cytotoxic CD8 clonotypes in ibrutinib-treated CLL. Only in-frame clones appear in the TCRdb table, and some are missing; sequencing was by immunoSEQ multiplex PCR. The sample has 130,000 or so clones; around 77% are singletons. The sample consisted of PBMCs, taken after 12 months of ibrutinib treatment. Every receptor here comes from a human donor with chronic lymphocytic leukemia.

The chain employs TRBV11-3 and TRBJ2-3; the D call may be TRBD1 or TRBD2 (5 bases each). V shed 3 bases and J shed 8 bases, with 15 bases lying between them. Germline lookup yields CDR1 SGHNT and CDR2 YENEEA. The CDR3 spans 14 residues. The CDR3, as DNA: TGTGCCAGCAGCTTCGCGAGGGGCCAGGGTACGCAGTATTTT. Protein product: CASSFARGQGTQYF.

There are a few counts of this clone. J is TRBJ1-1 and V is TRBV5-1, with 8 bases aligning to TRBD1. Looked up from germline, CDR1 is SGHRS and CDR2 is YFSETQ. Trimming took 4 bases from V and 4 from J; bases not matched to a gene: 6. The CDR3 sequence is 14 residues long. The CDR3: CASSSTGGSTEAFF. The CDR3 DNA sequence: TGCGCCAGCAGCAGTACAGGGGGGAGCACTGAAGCTTTCTTT.

This clone was observed a few times. The gene calls are TRBV10-3 and TRBJ1-1; D is ambiguous. Germline CDR1 ENHRY, CDR2 SYGVKD. This CDR3 has 12 amino acids. With 10 bases removed from V and 2 bases from J, the gap between germline ends came to 11 bases. The CDR3 coding sequence is TGTGCCACCGCACGTTACAACACTGAAGCTTTCTTT. Amino acid sequence: CATARYNTEAFF.

The rearrangement links TRBV11-1 to TRBJ2-3; D possibly corresponds to TRBD2 (5 bases). The V and J ends lost 1 base and 0 bases respectively, with 5 bases between them. Germline V gene sequence: CDR1 SGHAT, CDR2 FQDESV (reference sequence). CDR3 length equals 14 residues. CDR3: CASSLGTSTDTQYF. CDR3 nucleotides: TGTGCCAGCAGCTTAGGGACTAGCACAGATACGCAGTATTTT.

The chain is built from TRBV5-6 and TRBJ2-7; 7 positions match TRBD2. The CDR3 length is 17 residues. Germline lookup yields CDR1 SGHDT and CDR2 YYEEEE. V trimming: 4 bases; J trimming: 3 bases; junction bases outside the gene matches: 16. CDR3 coding DNA: TGTGCCAGCAGCCCCTACTCAAGCGGGGTAGAAATCTACGAGCAGTACTTC. Its protein is CASSPYSSGVEIYEQYF.

The chain combines TRBV6-5 with TRBJ1-1, with 8 bases that match TRBD1. CDR1 and CDR2 (germline): MNHEY, SVGAGI. The V and J ends lost 6 bases and 4 bases, in that order; junction bases with no gene match: 7. The CDR3 has 14 amino acids. CDR3 nucleotides: TGTGCCAGCAGGGTACAGACAGGGGCCACTGAAGCTTTCTTT. This translates into CASRVQTGATEAFF.

The rearrangement uses TRBV6-5 and TRBJ2-5; TRBD1 aligns across 11 bases. V gave up 6 bases and J gave up 5 bases; unmatched junction bases: 8. Germline V gene sequence: CDR1 MNHEY, CDR2 SVGAGI. CDR3 length: 15 residues. The chain's CDR3 is CASRRTGTGGETQYF. The CDR3 coding sequence is TGTGCCAGCAGAAGGACCGGGACAGGGGGGGAGACCCAGTACTTC.

This chain links TRBV5-6 with TRBJ2-7; 10 positions agree with TRBD1. This CDR3 has 15 residues. Trimming removed 0 bases from V and 7 bases from J; junction bases left unmatched: 7. Germline loops: CDR1 SGHDT, CDR2 YYEEEE. CDR3 sequence (DNA): TGTGCCAGCAGCTTGGGGGACAGGGGACTAGAAGAGCAGTACTTC. It codes for CASSLGDRGLEEQYF.

This rearrangement joins TRBV19 to TRBJ2-6; D not resolved. The germline V and J ends were trimmed by 6 bases and 0 bases, with 9 bases remaining between them. Germline V gene data show CDR1 as LNHDA and CDR2 as SQIVND (reference sequence). The CDR3 is 15 residues long. CDR3 region: CASRGSNSGANVLTF. In DNA, the CDR3 is TGTGCCAGTAGGGGCAGCAACTCTGGGGCCAACGTCCTGACTTTC.

A few counts support this clone. V gene TRBV28 combines with J gene TRBJ2-7; D not resolved. This CDR3 contains 15 residues. Germline lookup yields CDR1 MDHEN and CDR2 SYDVKM. Trimming stripped 6 bases from V and 0 bases from J, with 15 bases between. The CDR3 region is CASRAADTSSYEQYF. Written as DNA, the CDR3 is TGTGCCAGCAGGGCTGCCGATACCAGCTCCTACGAGCAGTACTTC.

The chain joins TRBV4-1 to TRBJ2-2; possibly TRBD2 for D (6 bases). The V and J ends lost 2 bases and 0 bases respectively, with 10 bases between them. This CDR3 region has 16 residues. In germline, CDR1 is MGHRA, CDR2 YSYEKL. CDR3 coding DNA: TGCGCCAGCAGCCAATGGGCGGGGACGAACACCGGGGAGCTGTTTTTT. Protein: CASSQWAGTNTGELFF.

This clone occurred a few times. V usage is TRBV13 and J usage is TRBJ1-2; D is unresolved. This CDR3 contains 13 residues. V lost 0 bases to trimming and J lost 2 bases, with 4 bases between them. Germline-derived CDR1 and CDR2 are PRHDT and FYEKMQ (reference sequence). The CDR3 loop is CASSLGRNYGYTF. The CDR3 DNA reads as TGTGCCAGCAGCTTAGGGCGGAACTATGGCTACACCTTC.

V usage is TRBV21-1 and J usage is TRBJ2-7; the table assigns TRBD2, which was not confirmed against the DNA. TRBV21-1 is classified as a pseudogene. There are 14 residues in the CDR3. The CDR3, as DNA: TGTGCCAGCAGCCCCCGCGGGAGGCATTACGAGCAGTACTTC. Its translation: CASSPRGRHYEQYF.

The chain is built from TRBV7-2 and TRBJ2-7; 7 positions agree with TRBD1. The CDR3 runs 15 residues. CDR1 and CDR2 (germline): SGHTA, FQGNSA. J gave up 2 bases and V 6 bases, and 10 bases lay outside the gene matches. In nucleotides, the CDR3 is TGTGCCAGCAGGGAGCGACAGGGTAGGGCCTACGAGCAGTACTTC. It is translated as CASRERQGRAYEQYF.

The chain uses TRBV7-2 and TRBJ2-3, with 14 bases aligning to TRBD2. Per the germline V gene, CDR1 is SGHTA and CDR2 is FQGNSA. Unmatched junction bases numbered 3, after V lost 1 base and J lost 0 bases. This CDR3 spans 18 amino acids. CDR3 amino acids: CASSLGGLAGASTDTQYF. DNA for the CDR3: TGTGCCAGCAGCTTAGGGGGACTAGCGGGAGCTAGCACAGATACGCAGTATTTT. The full variable domain, rest sourced from reference TRBV7-2 and TRBJ2-3, is GAGVSQSPSNKVTEKGKDVELRCDPISGHTALYWYRQSLGQGLEFLIYFQGNSAPDKSGLPSDRFSAERTGGSVSTLTIQRTQQEDSAVYLCASSLGGLAGASTDTQYFGPGTRLTVL.

The chain recombines TRBV5-1 with TRBJ2-7; D possibly corresponds to TRBD2 (5 bases). V was pared by 5 bases and J by 8 bases, with 11 bases between. The germline CDR1 and CDR2 sequences are SGHRS and YFSETQ. This CDR3 is built from 11 residues. CDR3 DNA sequence: TGCGCCAGCAGATTTTCGGGAAAGCAGTACTTC. The encoded protein is CASRFSGKQYF. Based on the CDR3 plus reference TRBV5-1 and TRBJ2-7, the full variable domain is KAGVTQTPRYLIKTRGQQVTLSCSPISGHRSVSWYQQTPGQGLQFLFEYFSETQRNKGNFPGRFSGRQFSNSRSEMNVSTLELGDSALYLCASRFSGKQYFGPGTRLTVT.

The V call is TRBV1, the J call TRBJ2-3; TRBD2, the table's D call, was not compared with the DNA. TRBV1 is designated a pseudogene. CDR3 length: 17 residues. The DNA of the CDR3 is TGCACCAGCAGCCCGTCGGGACTAGCGGGTCGCACAGATACGCAGTATTTT. Amino acid sequence: CTSSPSGLAGRTDTQYF.

The chain joins TRBV18 to TRBJ2-4, with 7 bases fitting TRBD1. The length of the CDR3 is 19 residues. Germline loops: CDR1 KGHSH, CDR2 LQKENI. With V trimmed by 3 bases and J by 0 bases, 14 bases remained unmatched. The CDR3 is CASSPGTASGVLAKNIQYF. CDR3 coding DNA: TGTGCCAGCTCACCCGGGACAGCCAGTGGTGTACTAGCCAAAAACATTCAGTACTTC.

The rearrangement joins TRBV7-3 to TRBJ2-7, with 13 bases lining up with TRBD2. From germline, CDR1 is SGHTA and CDR2 FQGTGA. With 5 bases clipped from V and 4 bases from J, the junction kept 2 bases outside the gene matches. CDR3 length: 14 residues. CDR3 in amino acids: CASSPGLAGYEQYF. CDR3 coding DNA: TGTGCCAGCAGCCCGGGACTAGCGGGATACGAGCAGTACTTC.

The chain couples TRBV4-1 to TRBJ1-3; weak D call: TRBD1 (5 bases). CDR1 is MGHRA, CDR2 YSYEKL, per germline. V lost 2 bases to trimming and J lost 8 bases, with 13 bases between them. The CDR3 contains 14 residues. This CDR3 is CASSQPREGYTIYF. CDR3 in DNA: TGCGCCAGCAGCCAACCCAGGGAAGGGTACACCATATATTTT.

Only a few counts were recorded for this clone. The chain couples TRBV7-9 to TRBJ2-1, with 11 positions matching TRBD2. Germline-derived CDR1 and CDR2 are SEHNR and FQNEAQ (reference sequence). The CDR3 has 15 residues. Losses at the gene ends were 3 bases for V and 7 bases for J; bases not matched to a gene: 5. CDR3 protein: CASSLVAGGPNEQFF. In DNA, the CDR3 is TGTGCCAGCAGCTTGGTAGCGGGGGGGCCAAATGAGCAGTTCTTC.

This clone was detected a few times. The CDR3 DNA follows: TGCAGCGTTGAAAATATGGACACAGATACGCAGTATTTT. Translation gives CSVENMDTDTQYF. This rearrangement joins TRBV29-1 to TRBJ2-3; D not certain. Looked up from germline, CDR1 is SQVTM and CDR2 is ANQGSEA. The CDR3 has 13 residues. V was pared by 2 bases and J by 2 bases, with 8 bases between.

The rearrangement uses TRBV10-3 and TRBJ2-7; the match to TRBD2 covers 7 bases. The V gene end was trimmed by 0 bases and the J gene end by 4 bases; junction bases not matched to a gene: 12. The CDR3 consists of 17 residues. Germline V gene sequence: CDR1 ENHRY, CDR2 SYGVKD. The CDR3 coding sequence is TGTGCCATCAGTGAGTCGACAACGGTGAGGGGAGGGTACGAGCAGTACTTC. Amino acid sequence: CAISESTTVRGGYEQYF.

This rearrangement joins TRBV5-1 to TRBJ1-3, with 7 bases aligning to TRBD1. V dropped 5 bases and J dropped 8; count of bases not matched to a gene: 10. CDR1 is SGHRS, CDR2 YFSETQ, per germline. The CDR3 is made up of 14 amino acids. Here the CDR3 reads CASSPNAGGDTIYF. Here the CDR3 DNA reads TGCGCCAGCAGTCCTAACGCAGGGGGAGACACCATATATTTT.

The V call is TRBV10-2, the J call TRBJ2-2; D ambiguous. Trimming took off 5 bases at V and 3 bases at J, with 10 bases between the two ends. The CDR3 loop spans 14 amino acids. Germline CDR1 reads WSHSY; CDR2 reads SAAADI. The CDR3 DNA follows: TGCGCCAGCAGTCCCGGATTTTACACCGGGGAGCTGTTTTTT. Amino acids: CASSPGFYTGELFF.

This chain uses TRBV7-2 with TRBJ2-5; D gene ambiguous. Between the trimmed V and J ends, which lost 2 bases and 1 base, there was a span of 8 bases. Germline V gives CDR1 SGHTA, CDR2 FQGNSA. The CDR3 loop spans 14 amino acids. CDR3 in DNA: TGTGCCAGCAGCTTATATCGGGTCCAAGAGACCCAGTACTTC. This encodes CASSLYRVQETQYF.

This clone was observed a few times. The J gene is TRBJ1-2, the V gene TRBV9, with TRBD1 identical over 8 bases. Germline CDR1 is SGDLS and CDR2 is YYNGEE. This CDR3 is built from 14 residues. V lost 5 bases, J lost 9 bases, and 12 bases stayed unmatched. DNA of the CDR3: TGTGCCAGCAGTGACATACGGACAGGGCCCCGCTACACCTTC. Translating it yields CASSDIRTGPRYTF.